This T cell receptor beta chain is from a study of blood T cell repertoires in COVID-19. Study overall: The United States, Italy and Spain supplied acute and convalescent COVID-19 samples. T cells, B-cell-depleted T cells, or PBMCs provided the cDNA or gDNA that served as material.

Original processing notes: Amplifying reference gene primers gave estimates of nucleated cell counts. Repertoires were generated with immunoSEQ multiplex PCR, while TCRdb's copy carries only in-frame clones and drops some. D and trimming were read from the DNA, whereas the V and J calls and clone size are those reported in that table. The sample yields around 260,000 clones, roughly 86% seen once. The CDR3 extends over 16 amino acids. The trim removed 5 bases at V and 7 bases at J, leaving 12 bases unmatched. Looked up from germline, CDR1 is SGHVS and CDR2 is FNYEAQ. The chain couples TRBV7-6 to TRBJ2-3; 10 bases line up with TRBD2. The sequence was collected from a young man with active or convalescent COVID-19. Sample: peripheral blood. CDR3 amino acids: CASSPQTSGFLNTQYF. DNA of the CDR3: TGTGCCAGCAGCCCTCAGACTAGCGGGTTTTTAAATACGCAGTATTTT.